The clone carrying this T cell receptor (beta chain) was observed at least ten times. Antigen unknown. This sample was taken from a study of neurological immune-mediated disorders. Overall study findings and caveats: The study found no CDR3 amino acid sequences shared by expanded clones across subjects, suggesting private repertoires in all groups.

With 10-nucleotide random UMIs included, cDNA was synthesized by 5'RACE. Over 200 million TCR-beta sequences, together covering 15-18 subjects, were produced by every individual sequencing run that was carried out. TCRdb reprocessed the 5' RACE reads via MiXCR and lists one record per CDR3 protein. This sample carries tens of thousands of distinct CDR3 sequences, over 3.5% of them seen once, and the ten largest clones take roughly 2%. Material for sequencing was PBMCs. This TCR derives from a woman between 50 and 59 years old with multiple sclerosis.

In nucleotides, the CDR3 is TGTGCCAGCAGCTCCTGGATCGGGTACCAAACAGATACGCAGTATTTT. Its protein is CASSSWIGYQTDTQYF. The V gene is TRBV5-5, the J gene TRBJ2-3; D remains unclear. Trimming pared 3 bases from V and 3 bases from J, leaving 17 bases between. Germline V gene data show CDR1 as SGHKS and CDR2 as YYEKEE (reference sequence). This CDR3 is 16 amino acids long.